This is a list of T cell receptor beta chains from one sample in a study of vaccination and CD4 T cells after COVID-19. In TCRdb, the PCR reads were re-called with MiXCR into one record per CDR3 protein. This sample carries 9,000 to 13,000 distinct CDR3 sequences, about 33% of them seen once, and the ten largest clones take around a tenth. The antigens for these receptors are not known. Sequences were derived from CD4+ T cells from blood, cultured in vitro, sampled after SARS-CoV-2 vaccination. The receptors were gathered from a human donor who had recovered from COVID-19. Each CDR3 is given with its conserved first and last residue. The D gene is left open where the match is weak. Expanded clones get a size class; other rows say once, few or many, or leave the size out.

DNA	CDR3	D	V	J	size
TGTGCCAGCAGCTTAGGGACTAGCGGGGGCCAAAACATTCAGTACTTC	CASSLGTSGGQNIQYF	TRBD2	TRBV7-2	TRBJ2-4	medium-sized
TGTGCCAGCAACCCGGGGTCCTCCTATGGCTACACCTTC	CASNPGSSYGYTF	.	TRBV12-3/TRBV12-4	TRBJ1-2	once
TGTGCCAGCAGTGAAGCGGGAGGGCCTTTTGATACGCAGTATTTT	CASSEAGGPFDTQYF	TRBD2	TRBV6-1	TRBJ2-3	few
TGTGCAGTGCGACGTTTATACACTGAAGCTTTCTTT	CAVRRLYTEAFF	.	TRBV28	TRBJ1-1	.
TGTGCCAGCAGCCTAGGGGCTAGCGGGAGTAGGAATGAGCAGTTCTTC	CASSLGASGSRNEQFF	TRBD2	TRBV11-3	TRBJ2-1	.
TGCAGTGCTAGACGACAGGGAGGAGGTACCGGGGAGCTGTTTTTT	CSARRQGGGTGELFF	.	TRBV20-1	TRBJ2-2	.
TGTGCCAGCAGCTTAGTTGCAGACGAAAAACTGTTTTTT	CASSLVADEKLFF	.	TRBV7-2	TRBJ1-4	.
TGTGCCAGCAGCTCCTCCAGGGAGGTCGGTCTGTTTTTT	CASSSSREVGLFF	.	TRBV7-2	TRBJ2-2	few
TGTGCCAGCAGCTTAACCCAAAATCAGCCCCAGCATTTT	CASSLTQNQPQHF	.	TRBV11-2	TRBJ1-5	few
TGTGCCAGCAGCCGCCGGGACAGGATAAATTCACCCCTCCACTTT	CASSRRDRINSPLHF	TRBD1	TRBV6-2/TRBV6-3	TRBJ1-6	.
TGTGCCAGCAGTTATGCCAGGGGAAGCAATCAGCCCCAGCATTTT	CASSYARGSNQPQHF	.	TRBV6-2/TRBV6-3	TRBJ1-5	.
TGTGCCAGCAGTTTAAGGCCCTCTGGCGGGGGGTTTGCAGATACGCAGTATTTT	CASSLRPSGGGFADTQYF	TRBD2	TRBV27	TRBJ2-3	few
TGCGCCAGCTCTAGCCCTCCAGAGACCCAGTACTTC	CASSSPPETQYF	.	TRBV10-1	TRBJ2-5	.
TGCAGTGCACCCCCGAGGGCGTATGGCTACACCTTC	CSAPPRAYGYTF	.	TRBV20-1	TRBJ1-2	few
TGTGCCAGCAGCCCGACTAGCGGGACCTACGAGCAGTACTTC	CASSPTSGTYEQYF	TRBD2	TRBV5-4	TRBJ2-7	.
TGTGCCAGTAGGATAAGACATCTGAGCTCCTATAATTCACCCCTCCACTTT	CASRIRHLSSYNSPLHF	.	TRBV19	TRBJ1-6	.
TGTGCCACCAGCAAGGGGAAACTCCGGAGCTCCTACGAGCAGTACTTC	CATSKGKLRSSYEQYF	.	TRBV15	TRBJ2-7	.
TGTGCCAGCAGCTCACATGCGGGGCAGGGCACAGATACGCAGTATTTT	CASSSHAGQGTDTQYF	.	TRBV28	TRBJ2-3	.
TGTGCCAGCAGTTTATATGGCTACACCTTC	CASSLYGYTF	.	TRBV12-3/TRBV12-4	TRBJ1-2	.
TGTGCCAGCAGGGACGGTAGCAATCAGCCCCAGCATTTT	CASRDGSNQPQHF	.	TRBV28	TRBJ1-5	few
TGTGCCAGCAGCTGGGGGTCGGACAGGGTAGGGAGAGAGACCCAGTACTTC	CASSWGSDRVGRETQYF	TRBD1	TRBV5-4	TRBJ2-5	.
TGCAGCGTTGGGACATCTAACTATGGCTACACCTTC	CSVGTSNYGYTF	.	TRBV29-1	TRBJ1-2	.
TGCGCCAGCAGCCAAGAGGGCTTCAGGGCGGCCGGGCGGGAGCAGTACTTC	CASSQEGFRAAGREQYF	.	TRBV4-1	TRBJ2-7	.
TGTGCCAGTAGTATAGACTCTCATTTAGCGGCTTTCTTT	CASSIDSHLAAFF	.	TRBV19	TRBJ1-1	.
TGTGCCAGCTCAGCGACCGGTCCCGGGGAGCTGTTTTTT	CASSATGPGELFF	.	TRBV18	TRBJ2-2	.
TGTGCCTACGTCGGGCGGGAAGCTTTCTTT	CAYVGREAFF	.	TRBV30	TRBJ1-1	.
TGTGCCAGCAGTTTAGGGGGACAGGTGAACACTGAAGCTTTCTTT	CASSLGGQVNTEAFF	TRBD1	TRBV6-5	TRBJ1-1	.
TGTGCCAGCAGCAACCGGACAGGGAGGGAGGAGCAGTACTTC	CASSNRTGREEQYF	.	TRBV28	TRBJ2-7	.
TGCAGCCGATCAGGACAACAAGAGACCCAGTACTTC	CSRSGQQETQYF	.	TRBV20-1	TRBJ2-5	few
TGTGCCAGCACCCCGGACGGGTGGACTGAAGCTTTCTTT	CASTPDGWTEAFF	.	TRBV28	TRBJ1-1	.
TGCGCCAGCAGCCAAGGGGAGAGAAAGCGGGACGAGCAGTTCTTC	CASSQGERKRDEQFF	TRBD2	TRBV4-3	TRBJ2-1	.
TGTGCCACCAGTGATTTTCGGGGGTTCTCCTACAATGAGCAGTTCTTC	CATSDFRGFSYNEQFF	.	TRBV24-1	TRBJ2-1	once
TGCAGTGCTAGAGATCGGCGCGGGAGGGCCAATGAGCAGTTCTTC	CSARDRRGRANEQFF	TRBD2	TRBV20-1	TRBJ2-1	.
TGTGCCAGCAGTTCCGACAGGGGTAGAGACGAGCAGTACTTC	CASSSDRGRDEQYF	TRBD1	TRBV6-5	TRBJ2-7	few
TGTGCCACCAGCAGGCGGGACAGGGTGTCTGGAAACACCATATATTTT	CATSRRDRVSGNTIYF	TRBD1	TRBV15	TRBJ1-3	.
TGTGCCAGTCAGACCCTGGGGGGCACAGATACGCAGTATTTT	CASQTLGGTDTQYF	.	TRBV6-1	TRBJ2-3	few
TGTGCCAGCCGAACCTCGGGACAGAGCAATCAGCCCCAGCATTTT	CASRTSGQSNQPQHF	TRBD1	TRBV12-3/TRBV12-4	TRBJ1-5	.
TGTGCCAGCAGAGCTGATCACCTTGAAGCTTTCTTT	CASRADHLEAFF	.	TRBV28	TRBJ1-1	medium-sized
TGTGCCAGCAGCTTACAATCCTTCGGTGGGAGTGAAAAACTGTTTTTT	CASSLQSFGGSEKLFF	.	TRBV7-2	TRBJ1-4	.
TGCAGTGCTAGGATGCAGGGGCGGAATGGCTACACCTTC	CSARMQGRNGYTF	.	TRBV20-1	TRBJ1-2	medium-sized
TGTGCCAGCAGCTTATTTTCAGGAGGGCGGAGCACAGATACGCAGTATTTT	CASSLFSGGRSTDTQYF	.	TRBV7-2	TRBJ2-3	.
TGTGCCAGCAGCTTGGCCGCGACTAGCGGGATAGGAGGCCAAGAGACCCAGTACTTC	CASSLAATSGIGGQETQYF	TRBD2	TRBV5-5	TRBJ2-5	few
TGTGCCAGCAGTGAAGCCAGCGGGGTCTCACCCCTCCACTTT	CASSEASGVSPLHF	.	TRBV6-1	TRBJ1-6	.
TGTGCCAGCAATGCACAGGGATGGAATTCACCCCTCCACTTT	CASNAQGWNSPLHF	.	TRBV28	TRBJ1-6	.
TGTGCCAGCAGCTTATTAGGAGTCGAAGCTTTCTTT	CASSLLGVEAFF	.	TRBV7-2	TRBJ1-1	medium-sized